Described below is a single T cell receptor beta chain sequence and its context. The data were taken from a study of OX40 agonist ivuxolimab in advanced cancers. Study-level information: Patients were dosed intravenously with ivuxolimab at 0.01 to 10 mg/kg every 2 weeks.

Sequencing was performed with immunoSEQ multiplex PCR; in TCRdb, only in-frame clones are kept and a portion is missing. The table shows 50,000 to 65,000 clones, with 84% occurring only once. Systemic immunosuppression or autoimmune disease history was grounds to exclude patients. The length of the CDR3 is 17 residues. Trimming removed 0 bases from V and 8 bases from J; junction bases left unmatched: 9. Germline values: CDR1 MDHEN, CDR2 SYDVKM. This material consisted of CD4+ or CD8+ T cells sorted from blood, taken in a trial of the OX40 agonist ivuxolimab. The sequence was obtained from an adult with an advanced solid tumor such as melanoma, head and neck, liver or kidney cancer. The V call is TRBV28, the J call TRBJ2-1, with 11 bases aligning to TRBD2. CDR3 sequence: CASSLWSSGRIVDEQFF. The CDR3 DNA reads TGTGCCAGCAGTTTATGGTCTAGCGGGAGGATTGTCGATGAGCAGTTCTTC.